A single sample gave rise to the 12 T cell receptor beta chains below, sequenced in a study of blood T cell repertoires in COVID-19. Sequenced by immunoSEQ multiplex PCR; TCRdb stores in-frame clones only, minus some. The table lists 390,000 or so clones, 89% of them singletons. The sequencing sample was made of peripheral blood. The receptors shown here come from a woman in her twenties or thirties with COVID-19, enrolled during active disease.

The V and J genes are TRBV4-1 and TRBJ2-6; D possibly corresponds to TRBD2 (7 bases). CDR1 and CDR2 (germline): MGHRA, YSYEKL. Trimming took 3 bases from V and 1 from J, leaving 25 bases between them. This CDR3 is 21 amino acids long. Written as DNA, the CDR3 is TGCGCCAGCAGCCACCACTCACCGGCCATCGGGGGGCGGTCTGGGGCCAACGTCCTGACTTTC. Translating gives CASSHHSPAIGGRSGANVLTF.

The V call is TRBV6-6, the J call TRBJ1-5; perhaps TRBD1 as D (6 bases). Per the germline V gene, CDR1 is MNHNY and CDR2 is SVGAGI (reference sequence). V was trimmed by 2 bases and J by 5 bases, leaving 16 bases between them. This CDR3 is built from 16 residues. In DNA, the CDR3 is TGTGCCAGCAGTTACCAAATTGCCAGGGGCCATCAGCCCCAGCATTTT. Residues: CASSYQIARGHQPQHF.

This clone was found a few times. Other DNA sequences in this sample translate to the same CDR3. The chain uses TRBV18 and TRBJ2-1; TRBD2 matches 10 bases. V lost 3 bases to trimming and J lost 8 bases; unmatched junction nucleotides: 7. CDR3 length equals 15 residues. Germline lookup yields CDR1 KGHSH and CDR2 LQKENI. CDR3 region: CASSPPSGSRDEQFF. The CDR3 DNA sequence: TGTGCCAGCTCACCCCCTAGCGGGAGCAGAGATGAGCAGTTCTTC.

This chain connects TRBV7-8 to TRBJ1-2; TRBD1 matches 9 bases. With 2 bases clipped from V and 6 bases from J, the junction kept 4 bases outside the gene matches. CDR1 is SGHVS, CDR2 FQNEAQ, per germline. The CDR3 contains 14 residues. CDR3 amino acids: CASSLYGTGNGYTF. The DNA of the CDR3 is TGTGCCAGCAGCTTATACGGGACAGGGAATGGCTACACCTTC.

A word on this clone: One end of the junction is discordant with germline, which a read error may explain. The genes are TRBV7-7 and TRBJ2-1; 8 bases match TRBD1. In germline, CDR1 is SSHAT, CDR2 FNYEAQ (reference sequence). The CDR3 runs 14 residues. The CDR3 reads CASSLAGGGDEQFF. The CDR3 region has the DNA TGTGCTAGCAGCTTAGCAGGGGGCGGGGATGAGCAGTTCTTC.

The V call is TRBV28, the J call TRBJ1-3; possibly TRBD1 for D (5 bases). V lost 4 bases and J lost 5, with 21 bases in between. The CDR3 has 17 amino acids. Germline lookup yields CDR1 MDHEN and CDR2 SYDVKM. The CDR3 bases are TGTGCCAGCAGTTGGAACCCGGACAATCCCCAGAGAAACACCATATATTTT. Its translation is CASSWNPDNPQRNTIYF.

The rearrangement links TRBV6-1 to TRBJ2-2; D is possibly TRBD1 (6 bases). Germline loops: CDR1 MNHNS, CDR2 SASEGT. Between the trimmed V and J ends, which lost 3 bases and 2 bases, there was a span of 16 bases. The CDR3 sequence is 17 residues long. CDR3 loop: CASSETGLTVNTGELFF. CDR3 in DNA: TGTGCCAGCAGTGAGACAGGACTGACTGTCAACACCGGGGAGCTGTTTTTT.

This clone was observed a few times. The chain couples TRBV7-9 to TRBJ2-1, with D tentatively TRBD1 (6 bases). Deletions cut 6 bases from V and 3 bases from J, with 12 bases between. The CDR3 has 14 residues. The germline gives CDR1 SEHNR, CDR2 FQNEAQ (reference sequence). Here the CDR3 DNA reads TGTGCCAGCAGGCGGACAGACGACTACAATGAGCAGTTCTTC. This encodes CASRRTDDYNEQFF.

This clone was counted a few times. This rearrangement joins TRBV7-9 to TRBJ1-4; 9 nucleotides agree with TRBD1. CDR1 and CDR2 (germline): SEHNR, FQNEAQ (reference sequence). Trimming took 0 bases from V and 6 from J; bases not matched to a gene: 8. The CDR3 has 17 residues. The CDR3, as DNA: TGTGCCAGCAGCTTAGCGGTCGAGGGGACAGGGTATGAAAAACTGTTTTTT. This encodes CASSLAVEGTGYEKLFF. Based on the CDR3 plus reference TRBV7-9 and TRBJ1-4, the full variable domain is DTGVSQNPRHKITKRGQNVTFRCDPISEHNRLYWYRQTLGQGPEFLTYFQNEAQLEKSRLLSDRFSAERPKGSFSTLEIQRTEQGDSAMYLCASSLAVEGTGYEKLFFGSGTQLSVL.

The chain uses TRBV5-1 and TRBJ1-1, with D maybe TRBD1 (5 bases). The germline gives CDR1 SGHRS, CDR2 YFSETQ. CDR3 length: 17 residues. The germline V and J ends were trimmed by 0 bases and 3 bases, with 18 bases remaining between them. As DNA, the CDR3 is TGCGCCAGCAGCTTGGGACAGTTGGGGGGTGGACACACTGAAGCTTTCTTT. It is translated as CASSLGQLGGGHTEAFF.

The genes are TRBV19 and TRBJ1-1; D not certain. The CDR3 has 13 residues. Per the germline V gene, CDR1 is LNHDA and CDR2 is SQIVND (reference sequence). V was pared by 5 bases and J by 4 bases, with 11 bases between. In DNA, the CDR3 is TGTGCCAGTAGTCCTGGCATAGCCACTGAAGCTTTCTTT. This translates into CASSPGIATEAFF. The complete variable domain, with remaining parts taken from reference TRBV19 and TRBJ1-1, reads DGGITQSPKYLFRKEGQNVTLSCEQNLNHDAMYWYRQDPGQGLRLIYYSQIVNDFQKGDIAEGYSVSREKKESFPLTVTSAQKNPTAFYLCASSPGIATEAFFGQGTRLTVV.

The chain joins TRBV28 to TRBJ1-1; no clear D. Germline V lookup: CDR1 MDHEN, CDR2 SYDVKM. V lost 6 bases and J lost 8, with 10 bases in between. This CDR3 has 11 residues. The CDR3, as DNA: TGTGCCAGCAGAGGAGGTAGGGAAGCTTTCTTT. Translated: CASRGGREAFF.